This note documents a single T cell receptor (beta chain) sequence. Deletions cut 0 bases from V and 8 bases from J, with 11 bases between. CDR1 is SGDLS and CDR2 is YYNGEE in the germline V gene. The CDR3 length is 13 residues. This entry is derived from a study of T cell changes during pregnancy in multiple sclerosis. Generated by immunoSEQ multiplex PCR, the TCRdb table keeps only in-frame clones and is missing some. The sample lists around 100,000 clones, roughly 90% seen once, with about 2% in the top ten. The rearrangement joins TRBV9 to TRBJ1-2; no firm D call. The sequenced sample was peripheral blood, obtained after pregnancy. This receptor was taken from a female donor with multiple sclerosis, enrolled in a pregnancy study. The chain's CDR3 is CASSVAGVGGYTF. Written as DNA, the CDR3 is TGTGCCAGCAGCGTAGCTGGCGTCGGGGGCTACACCTTC.